Described below is a single TCR beta chain sequence and its context. Its antigen is unknown. This specimen belongs to a study of T-cell memory formation after mild COVID-19. Study-level information: Clusters of TCRs were largely donor specific. Study results and caveats: Later expanders leaned CD4+, whereas clones that contracted between day 15 and 85 were balanced CD4/CD8. Some SARS-CoV-2-responding clones were already detected in memory before infection.

Via MiXCR, TCRdb re-called the 5' RACE reads, giving one row per CDR3 protein. The repertoire has roughly 49,000 distinct CDR3 sequences, roughly a quarter of them found once; the top ten carry about 39%. The CDR3 is made up of 13 amino acids. V shed 1 base and J shed 8 bases, with 9 bases lying between them. Germline assignment: CDR1 MNHNY and CDR2 SVGAGI (reference sequence). The sequencing input was PBMCs or a T cell subset sorted from them (not recorded which). The chain employs TRBV6-6 and TRBJ2-1, with no clear D. The clonotype was recovered from a man in his late teens or twenties who had mild COVID-19 (a few samples of this study predate the infection). Cell type and time point are not known. DNA for the CDR3: TGTGCCAGCAGTTACTTGGGGAAGGATGAGCAGTTCTTC. As protein: CASSYLGKDEQFF.